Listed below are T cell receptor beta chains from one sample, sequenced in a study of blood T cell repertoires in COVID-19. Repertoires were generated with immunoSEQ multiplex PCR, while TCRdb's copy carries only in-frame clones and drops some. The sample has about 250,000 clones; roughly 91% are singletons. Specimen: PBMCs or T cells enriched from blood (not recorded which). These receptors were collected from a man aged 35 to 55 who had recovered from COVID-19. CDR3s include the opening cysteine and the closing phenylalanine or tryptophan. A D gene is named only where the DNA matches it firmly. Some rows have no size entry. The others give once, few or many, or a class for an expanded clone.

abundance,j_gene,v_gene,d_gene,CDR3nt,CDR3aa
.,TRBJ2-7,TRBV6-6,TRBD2,TGTGCCAGCAGGATAGCGGGGGGGAACTACGAGCAGTACTTC,CASRIAGGNYEQYF
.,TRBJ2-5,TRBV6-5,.,TGTGCCAGCAGTTACGGGACTCCTAAAGAGACCCAGTACTTC,CASSYGTPKETQYF
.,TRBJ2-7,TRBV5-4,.,TGTGCCAGCAGCCACCCAGATTTCTTAGAGCAGTACTTC,CASSHPDFLEQYF
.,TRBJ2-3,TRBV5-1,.,TGCGCCAGCAGCGTCGGACCCCGCGGGACAGATACGCAGTATTTT,CASSVGPRGTDTQYF
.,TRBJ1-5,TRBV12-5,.,TGTGCTAGTGGTTTCCAGGGGAACAATCAGCCCCAGCATTTT,CASGFQGNNQPQHF
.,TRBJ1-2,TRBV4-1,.,TGCGCCAGCAGCCAAGATTTGAACAGGGACTATGGCTACACCTTC,CASSQDLNRDYGYTF
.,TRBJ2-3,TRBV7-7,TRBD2,TGTGCCAGCAGCCTTGGACTAGCGGGAACAGATACGCAGTATTTT,CASSLGLAGTDTQYF
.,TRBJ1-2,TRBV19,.,TGTGCCAGTAGTATTGAGCAGGGCTACTATGGCTACACCTTC,CASSIEQGYYGYTF
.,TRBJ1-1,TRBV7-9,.,TGTGCCCTCCGGAGGCAGGGGATTTATACTGAAGCTTTCTTT,CALRRQGIYTEAFF
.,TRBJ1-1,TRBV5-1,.,TGCGCCAGCAGCTTTGCTGCGGGGGAAACTGAAGCTTTCTTT,CASSFAAGETEAFF
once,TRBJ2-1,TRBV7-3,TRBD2,TGTGCCAGCAGCTCAGGCTGGGCCGGGACTAGCGGGGTCAATGAGCAGTTCTTC,CASSSGWAGTSGVNEQFF
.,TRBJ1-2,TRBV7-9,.,TGTGCCAGCAGCTTAGATGTGGGGGGACGTACCTATGGCTACACCTTC,CASSLDVGGRTYGYTF
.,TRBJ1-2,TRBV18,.,TGTGCCAGCTCACCCCAGAAAGACAGCATTGGCTACACCTTC,CASSPQKDSIGYTF
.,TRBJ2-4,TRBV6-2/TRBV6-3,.,TGTGCCAGCAGTTACTCGGGGAGACCCAAAAACATTCAGTACTTC,CASSYSGRPKNIQYF
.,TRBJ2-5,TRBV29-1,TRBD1,TGCAGCGTTGAAGGGACAGGGGTGGAAGAGACCCAGTACTTC,CSVEGTGVEETQYF
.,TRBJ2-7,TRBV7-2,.,TGTGCCAGCAGCTCCCGATCCGGGGCCTACGAGCAGTACTTC,CASSSRSGAYEQYF
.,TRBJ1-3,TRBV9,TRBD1,TGTGCCAGCAGCGTAGCCCTGGACAGGAGGGTCCCCTCTGGAAACACCATATATTTT,CASSVALDRRVPSGNTIYF
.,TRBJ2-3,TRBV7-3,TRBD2,TGTGCCAGCAGCTTAAGTCTAGCGGGGGGGCCTGGTACGCAGTATTTT,CASSLSLAGGPGTQYF
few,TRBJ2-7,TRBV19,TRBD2,TGTGCCAGTAGTCGAATCACTAGCGGGGGGTCCTACGAGCAGTACTTC,CASSRITSGGSYEQYF
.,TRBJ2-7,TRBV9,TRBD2,TGTGCCAGCAGCCCCAAGGTTAGCGGGAGTTTCTCCTACGAGCAGTACTTC,CASSPKVSGSFSYEQYF
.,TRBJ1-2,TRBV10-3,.,TGTGCCATCGGGGCTAAGGAAAACTATGGCTACACCTTC,CAIGAKENYGYTF
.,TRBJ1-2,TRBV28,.,TGTGCCAGCAGTTTAGTCCGTTTACGAGATGCTAACTATGGCTACACCTTC,CASSLVRLRDANYGYTF
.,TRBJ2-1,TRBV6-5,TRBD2,TGTGCCAGCAGTTGGGGACTAGCCGACTCCTACAATGAGCAGTTCTTC,CASSWGLADSYNEQFF
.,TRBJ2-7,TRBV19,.,TGTGCCAGTAGTATAGCTTCAGGGGCGTCCTACGAGCAGTACTTC,CASSIASGASYEQYF
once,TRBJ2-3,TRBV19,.,TGTGCCAGTAGTATAATCCCCTCAGATACGCAGTATTTT,CASSIIPSDTQYF
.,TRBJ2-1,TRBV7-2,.,TGTGCCAGCAGTGGGGGACACCCGAGCTCCTACAATGAGCAGTTCTTC,CASSGGHPSSYNEQFF
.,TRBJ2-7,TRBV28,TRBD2,TGTGCCAGCCGGACTAGCGTCCACGAGCAGTACTTC,CASRTSVHEQYF
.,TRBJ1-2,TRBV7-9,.,TGTGCCAGCAGCTCGAGTCTTGGTCTTCACAACTATGGCTACACCTTC,CASSSSLGLHNYGYTF
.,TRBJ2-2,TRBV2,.,TGTGCCAGCAGCAAACCAGGGTCTATGAACACCGGGGAGCTGTTTTTT,CASSKPGSMNTGELFF
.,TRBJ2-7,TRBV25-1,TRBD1,TGTGCCAGCAGTGCCCCGACAGGGTATACTGCCTACGAGCAGTACTTC,CASSAPTGYTAYEQYF
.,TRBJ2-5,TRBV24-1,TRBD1,TGTGCCACCAGTGATCAAACAGGGGGGAGTAAGACCCAGTACTTC,CATSDQTGGSKTQYF
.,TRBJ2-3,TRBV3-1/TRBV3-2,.,TGTGCCAGCAGCCAAGATTTGGGGGCGCCGGCAGATACGCAGTATTTT,CASSQDLGAPADTQYF
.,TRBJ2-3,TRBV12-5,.,TGTGCTAGTGGTTTGGCAAGAGCAGATACGCAGTATTTT,CASGLARADTQYF
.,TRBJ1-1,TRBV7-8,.,TGTGCCAGCAGCTTACTAGGACAGAGAGGCACTGAAGCTTTCTTT,CASSLLGQRGTEAFF
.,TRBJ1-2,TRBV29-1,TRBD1,TGCAGCGCCCGAACAGGGACAGGCTATGGCTACACCTTC,CSARTGTGYGYTF
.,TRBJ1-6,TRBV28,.,TGTGCCAGCAGCCTCAGAACAGGGAATCAATATTCACCCCTCCACTTT,CASSLRTGNQYSPLHF
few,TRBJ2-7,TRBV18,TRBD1,TGTGCCAGCTCACAGAGCCCTGCCGGGACAGGGAGCGAGCAGTACTTC,CASSQSPAGTGSEQYF
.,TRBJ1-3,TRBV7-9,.,TGTGCCAGCAGCTTCCCCGGGACAAACTCTGGAAACACCATATATTTT,CASSFPGTNSGNTIYF
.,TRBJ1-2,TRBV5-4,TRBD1,TGTGCCAGCAGCTCTCCGGGGACAGGGGCTATCTATGGCTACACCTTC,CASSSPGTGAIYGYTF
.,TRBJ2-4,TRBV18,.,TGTGCCAGCTCACCTGGTCAGGAGGAAGCCAAAAACATTCAGTACTTC,CASSPGQEEAKNIQYF
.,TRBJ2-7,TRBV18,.,TGTGCCAGCTCGCCTGAAGGGGCCCACGAGCAGTACTTC,CASSPEGAHEQYF